Listed here are 26 T cell receptor beta chains from one sample, sequenced in a study of OX40 agonist ivuxolimab in advanced cancers. Sequencing was performed with immunoSEQ multiplex PCR; in TCRdb, only in-frame clones are kept and a portion is missing. Among 53,000 or so clones listed, roughly 79% were seen once. The specimen was CD4+ or CD8+ T cells sorted from blood, collected in a trial of the OX40 agonist ivuxolimab. The receptors shown here come from an adult with an advanced solid tumor such as melanoma, head and neck, liver or kidney cancer.

This clone was seen a handful of times. The chain carries TRBV25-1 and TRBJ2-7, with 7 bases aligning to TRBD1. Germline values: CDR1 MGHDK, CDR2 SYGVNS. This CDR3 contains 14 residues. Germline trimming cut 6 bases from V and 2 bases from J; bases unmatched to any gene: 7. The DNA for the CDR3 is TGTGCCAGCAGCCGACAGGGTGGCCCCTACGAGCAGTACTTC. Translation: CASSRQGGPYEQYF.

The table lists this clone with a count of one. J is TRBJ2-7 and V is TRBV19; TRBD1 agrees at 8 bases. Germline CDR1 and CDR2: LNHDA and SQIVND (reference sequence). Losses at the gene ends were 6 bases for V and 5 bases for J; bases not matched to a gene: 9. The CDR3 covers 14 residues. The CDR3 is CASSRQGNKDEQYF. CDR3 coding DNA: TGTGCCAGTAGCCGACAGGGGAACAAGGACGAGCAGTACTTC.

V usage is TRBV10-3 and J usage is TRBJ2-1, with D maybe TRBD1 (5 bases). Germline V gene lookup returns CDR1 ENHRY and CDR2 SYGVKD. This CDR3 has 17 residues. The ends were cut back, 10 bases at V and 0 bases at J, with 22 bases in the middle. CDR3 residues: CATLSGQTIYSYNEQFF. CDR3 coding DNA: TGTGCCACACTATCAGGGCAAACCATCTACTCCTACAATGAGCAGTTCTTC.

This chain's CDR3 is CASSLDRDSAYEQYF. As DNA, the CDR3 is TGTGCCAGCAGCTTGGATAGGGATTCGGCTTACGAGCAGTACTTC. V and J are TRBV5-5 and TRBJ2-7; D uncertain. With 0 bases removed from V and 4 bases from J, the gap between germline ends came to 14 bases. Germline V lookup: CDR1 SGHKS, CDR2 YYEKEE (reference sequence). This CDR3 comprises 15 residues.

The genes are TRBV18 and TRBJ2-7; D may be TRBD1 (6 bases). Trimming stripped 3 bases from V and 4 bases from J, with 19 bases between. Per the germline V gene, CDR1 is KGHSH and CDR2 is LQKENI. The CDR3 covers 16 residues. CDR3 protein: CASSPTGGTGRYEQYF. The CDR3 nucleotides are TGTGCCAGCTCACCGACTGGGGGAACAGGGCGATACGAGCAGTACTTC.

The chain recombines TRBV10-2 with TRBJ2-3; TRBD2 matches at 12 bases. This CDR3 is 16 amino acids long. J gave up 6 bases and V 5 bases, and 9 bases lay outside the gene matches. From germline, CDR1 is WSHSY and CDR2 SAAADI. CDR3 loop: CASSLRLAGATDTQYF. DNA of the CDR3: TGCGCCAGCAGTCTCCGACTAGCGGGAGCAACGGATACGCAGTATTTT.

This clone has only one observation. The V gene is TRBV6-6, the J gene TRBJ1-2; weak D call: TRBD1 (6 bases). Germline V gives CDR1 MNHNY, CDR2 SVGAGI (reference sequence). The CDR3 extends over 15 amino acids. The V gene lost 6 bases and the J gene lost 2 bases, with 16 bases spanning the gap. CDR3 sequence reads: CASSPIGQQNYGYTF. CDR3 coding DNA: TGTGCCAGCAGCCCAATAGGACAGCAGAACTATGGCTACACCTTC.

J is TRBJ2-3 and V is TRBV2; TRBD2 is a possible D gene (6 bases). The germline gives CDR1 SNHLY, CDR2 FYNNEI. The CDR3 covers 13 residues. The germline V and J ends were trimmed by 9 bases and 4 bases, with 14 bases remaining between them. DNA of the CDR3: TGTGCCAGAGATCCGGGAGTCGCAGATACGCAGTATTTT. Amino acid sequence: CARDPGVADTQYF. Using reference TRBV2 and TRBJ2-3 for the parts outside the CDR3, the full variable domain is EPEVTQTPSHQVTQMGQEVILRCVPISNHLYFYWYRQILGQKVEFLVSFYNNEISEKSEIFDDQFSVERPDGSNFTLKIRSTKLEDSAMYFCARDPGVADTQYFGPGTRLTVL.

This rearrangement joins TRBV27 to TRBJ2-2; no firm D call. The CDR3 is 14 amino acids. Germline CDR1 and CDR2: MNHEY and SMNVEV (reference sequence). The V gene lost 5 bases and the J gene lost 6 bases, with 13 bases spanning the gap. DNA for the CDR3: TGTGCCAGCAGTAGCCTGGGTCAGTCCGGGGAGCTGTTTTTT. This sequence encodes CASSSLGQSGELFF.

The chain carries TRBV7-3 and TRBJ2-7; TRBD2 aligns across 7 bases. The CDR3 sequence is 14 residues long. In germline, CDR1 is SGHTA, CDR2 FQGTGA. V lost 2 bases, J lost 5 bases, and 6 bases stayed unmatched. The CDR3 DNA follows: TGTGCCAGCAGCTTAGGGAGCGGGATCAACGAGCAGTACTTC. The encoded protein is CASSLGSGINEQYF.

The chain recombines TRBV9 with TRBJ1-3, with D unclear. The CDR3 has 16 residues. With 4 bases removed from V and 4 bases from J, the gap between germline ends came to 18 bases. Germline V gives CDR1 SGDLS, CDR2 YYNGEE. Written as DNA, the CDR3 is TGTGCCAGCAGCTCCGGAGGTAGAGCGTCCGGAAACACCATATATTTT. Its protein is CASSSGGRASGNTIYF.

The rearrangement joins TRBV7-2 to TRBJ2-1; 9 positions agree with TRBD1. Looked up from germline, CDR1 is SGHTA and CDR2 is FQGNSA. V dropped 2 bases and J dropped 1; count of bases not matched to a gene: 3. The CDR3 loop spans 16 amino acids. CDR3 nucleotide sequence: TGTGCCAGCAGCTTACTCGGGACAGGGTCCTACAATGAGCAGTTCTTC. Translated: CASSLLGTGSYNEQFF.

This clone was counted a single time. Other nucleotide sequences from this sample produce the same CDR3. The J gene is TRBJ1-1, the V gene TRBV7-9; D gene unclear. In germline, CDR1 is SEHNR, CDR2 FQNEAQ (reference sequence). The CDR3 has 12 amino acids. V dropped 4 bases and J dropped 5 bases, with 8 bases sitting between them. CDR3 in amino acids: CASSSRGTEAFF. In nucleotides, the CDR3 is TGTGCCAGCAGCTCAAGAGGGACTGAAGCTTTCTTT.

The V and J genes are TRBV11-3 and TRBJ1-1; tentatively, D is TRBD1 (5 bases). Germline assignment: CDR1 SGHNT and CDR2 YENEEA. CDR3 length equals 15 residues. The V end lost 5 bases, the J end lost 1 base, and 14 bases lay between the germline ends. In nucleotides, the CDR3 is TGTGCCAGCAGCCCCCAACCGACAGCGAACACTGAAGCTTTCTTT. It is translated as CASSPQPTANTEAFF.

V and J are TRBV28 and TRBJ2-5, with D possibly TRBD1 on 6 matching bases. The V end was cut by 2 bases, the J end by 1 base, with 8 bases between. The CDR3 is 14 residues long. Germline CDR1 is MDHEN and CDR2 is SYDVKM. The chain's CDR3 is CASSLSRGQETQYF. In DNA form, the CDR3 reads TGTGCCAGCAGTTTAAGCAGGGGCCAAGAGACCCAGTACTTC.

This clone appeared a few times. The genes are TRBV10-1 and TRBJ2-1, with 9 bases identical to TRBD2. Germline V lookup: CDR1 WNHNN, CDR2 SYGVQD (reference sequence). J lost 8 bases, V lost 8 bases, and 13 bases had no gene match. The CDR3 runs to 15 residues. The CDR3 bases are TGCGCCAGCGGGACCGGGACTAGCTTTAGGGATGAGCAGTTCTTC. Translating it yields CASGTGTSFRDEQFF.

The genes are TRBV11-3 and TRBJ2-3, with a possible D match to TRBD1 (6 bases). The length of the CDR3 is 14 residues. Per the germline V gene, CDR1 is SGHNT and CDR2 is YENEEA. The germline V and J ends were trimmed by 1 base and 4 bases, with 9 bases remaining between them. Here the CDR3 DNA reads TGTGCCAGCAGCTTAGGGACAGCCGCAGATACGCAGTATTTT. Its translation is CASSLGTAADTQYF.

This chain links TRBV5-1 with TRBJ1-1; D uncertain. The CDR3 is 13 amino acids. Deletions cut 4 bases from V and 1 base from J, with 8 bases between. Germline CDR1 SGHRS, CDR2 YFSETQ. Here the CDR3 DNA reads TGCGCCAGCAGCGGGCAGACGAACACTGAAGCTTTCTTT. This gives the protein CASSGQTNTEAFF.

The V call is TRBV20-1, the J call TRBJ1-1; D is undetermined. V was cut by 5 bases and J by 5 bases, with 9 bases left in between. Germline-derived CDR1 and CDR2 are DFQATT and SNEGSKA (reference sequence). CDR3 size: 11 residues. The CDR3: CSALGRTEAFF. CDR3 nucleotide sequence: TGCAGTGCTTTGGGGAGGACTGAAGCTTTCTTT.

This clone was detected only a few times. This sequence joins TRBV5-4 and TRBJ2-7, with 10 bases aligning to TRBD2. This CDR3 spans 16 amino acids. The germline V gene encodes CDR1 SGHNT and CDR2 YYREEE (reference sequence). J lost 0 bases, V lost 4 bases, and 7 bases had no gene match. The CDR3, as DNA: TGTGCCAGCAGCAGACGGACTAGCGGACGCTCCTACGAGCAGTACTTC. Translated: CASSRRTSGRSYEQYF.

The rearrangement uses TRBV28 and TRBJ1-5; D unresolved. Germline CDR1 and CDR2: MDHEN and SYDVKM. The CDR3 has 12 residues. Trimming shortened V by 4 bases and J by 10 bases, and 11 bases separated the two germline ends. The CDR3 region is CASSSEVRPQHF. CDR3 nucleotides: TGTGCCAGCAGTTCGGAGGTCCGACCCCAGCATTTT.

The V gene is TRBV9, the J gene TRBJ2-5; a possible D gene is TRBD2 (6 bases). The CDR3 extends over 14 amino acids. The V gene lost 4 bases and the J gene lost 0 bases, with 10 bases spanning the gap. Per the germline V gene, CDR1 is SGDLS and CDR2 is YYNGEE. CDR3 protein: CASSPWDYQETQYF. The CDR3 nucleotides read TGTGCCAGCAGCCCATGGGACTACCAAGAGACCCAGTACTTC.

The chain joins TRBV6-1 to TRBJ2-1; 16 bases are shared with TRBD2. Germline values: CDR1 MNHNS, CDR2 SASEGT. The J segment lost 7 bases and the V segment lost 6 bases, leaving 3 bases of the junction unmatched. The CDR3 covers 15 residues. CDR3 loop: CASRAGLAGGNEQFF. CDR3 DNA: TGTGCCAGCAGAGCGGGACTAGCGGGAGGGAATGAGCAGTTCTTC.

The chain employs TRBV7-9 and TRBJ2-2; TRBD1 matches 8 bases. This CDR3 region has 16 residues. From germline, CDR1 is SEHNR and CDR2 FQNEAQ (reference sequence). Trimming took 4 bases from V and 7 from J; bases not matched to a gene: 11. Written as DNA, the CDR3 is TGTGCCAGCAGCTCTTATGGCAGGGGGCGCGACGGGGAGCTGTTTTTT. Its translation: CASSSYGRGRDGELFF.

The chain is built from TRBV5-1 and TRBJ1-3; D is ambiguous. This CDR3 spans 15 amino acids. Germline V CDR1 and CDR2: SGHRS, YFSETQ. V lost 2 bases and J lost 4, with 13 bases in between. CDR3 sequence reads: CASSLSVGDGNTIYF. CDR3 sequence (DNA): TGCGCCAGCAGCTTAAGCGTAGGTGACGGAAACACCATATATTTT.

The chain employs TRBV30 and TRBJ2-7; tentative D call: TRBD1 (5 bases). Germline V lookup: CDR1 GTSNPN, CDR2 SVGIG (reference sequence). The CDR3 covers 13 residues. The germline V and J ends were trimmed by 0 bases and 6 bases, with 12 bases remaining between them. CDR3 sequence: CAWSVEGAFEQYF. Written as DNA, the CDR3 is TGTGCCTGGAGTGTGGAAGGGGCCTTCGAGCAGTACTTC.